This TCR beta chain came from a study of cytomegalovirus exposure and HLA in healthy donors. Across the study: Out of 300 to 500 genotyped donors, about 80% belonged to the Caucasian-associated ancestry cluster.

This CDR3 region has 15 residues. The V gene's germline CDR1 is SNHLY and CDR2 FYNNEI. V lost 5 bases and J 7 bases, leaving 17 bases between the germline ends. Findings of the study overall: Cytomegalovirus-associated TCR beta chains were listed, numbering approximately 150.

PCR used 60 Vbeta primers and 13 Jbeta primers. Sequenced by immunoSEQ multiplex PCR; TCRdb stores in-frame clones only, minus some. This sample carries 100,000 to 150,000 clones, approximately 78% of them seen once, and the ten largest clones take 1.4% to 1.5%. Healthy bone marrow donors formed the donor group. As to this clone: The antigen is not known.

The receptor was derived from a female donor in good health and CMV-seronegative. Sequencing was carried out using PBMCs. The chain couples TRBV2 to TRBJ1-4; D remains unclear. CDR3 nucleotides: TGTGCCAGCAGTTTCCCCATGGGAGAGGCTGAAAAACTGTTTTTT. This sequence encodes CASSFPMGEAEKLFF.